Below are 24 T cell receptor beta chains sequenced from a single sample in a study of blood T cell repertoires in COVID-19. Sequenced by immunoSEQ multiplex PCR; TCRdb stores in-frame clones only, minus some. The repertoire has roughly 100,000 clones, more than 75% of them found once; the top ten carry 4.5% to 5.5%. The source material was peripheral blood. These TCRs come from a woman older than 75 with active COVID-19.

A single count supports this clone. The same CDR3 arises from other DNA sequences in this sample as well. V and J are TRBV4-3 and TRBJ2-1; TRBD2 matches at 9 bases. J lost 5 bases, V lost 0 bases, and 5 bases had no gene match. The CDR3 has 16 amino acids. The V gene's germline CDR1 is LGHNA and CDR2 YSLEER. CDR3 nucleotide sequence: TGCGCCAGCAGCCAAGATGCGGGAGGGCCTAACAATGAGCAGTTCTTC. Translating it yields CASSQDAGGPNNEQFF.

The CDR3: CASSQAGADTQYF. In nucleotides, the CDR3 is TGTGCCAGCAGCCAAGCGGGGGCAGATACGCAGTATTTT. The chain links TRBV3-1 (or the pseudogene TRBV3-2) to TRBJ2-3; tentative D call: TRBD2 (6 bases). Germline CDR1 and CDR2: LGHDT and YNNKEL (reference sequence). Trimming shortened V by 1 base and J by 4 bases, and 6 bases separated the two germline ends. CDR3 length equals 13 residues.

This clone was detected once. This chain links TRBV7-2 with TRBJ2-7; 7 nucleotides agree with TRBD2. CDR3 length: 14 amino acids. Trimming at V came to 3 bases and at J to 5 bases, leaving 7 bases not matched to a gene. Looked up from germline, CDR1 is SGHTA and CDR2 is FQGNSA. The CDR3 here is CASSFSAGVDEQYF. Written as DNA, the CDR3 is TGTGCCAGCAGCTTTTCGGCGGGGGTGGACGAGCAGTACTTC.

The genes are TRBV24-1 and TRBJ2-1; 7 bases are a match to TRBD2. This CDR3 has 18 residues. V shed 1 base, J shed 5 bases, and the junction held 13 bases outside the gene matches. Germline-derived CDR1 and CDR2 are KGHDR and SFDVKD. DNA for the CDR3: TGTGCCACCAGTGATTTCCCAGAGAGCGGGGCCGGGGACAATGAGCAGTTCTTC. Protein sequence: CATSDFPESGAGDNEQFF.

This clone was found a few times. Written as DNA, the CDR3 is TGTGCCAGCAGTACAGGTTCCTCCAGCTCCTACAATGAGCAGTTCTTC. Translated: CASSTGSSSSYNEQFF. The chain is built from TRBV5-4 and TRBJ2-1; D is possibly TRBD1 (5 bases). The V and J ends lost 5 bases and 0 bases respectively, with 15 bases between them. The CDR3 is made up of 16 amino acids. Germline values: CDR1 SGHNT, CDR2 YYREEE (reference sequence). Drawing the rest from reference TRBV5-4 and TRBJ2-1, the complete variable domain is ETGVTQSPTHLIKTRGQQVTLRCSSQSGHNTVSWYQQALGQGPQFIFQYYREEENGRGNFPPRFSGLQFPNYSSELNVNALELDDSALYLCASSTGSSSSYNEQFFGPGTRLTVL.

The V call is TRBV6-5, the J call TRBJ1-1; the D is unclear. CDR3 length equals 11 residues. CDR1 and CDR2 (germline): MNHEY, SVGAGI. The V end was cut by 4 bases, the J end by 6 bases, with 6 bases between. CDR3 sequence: CASSSSAEAFF. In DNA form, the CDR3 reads TGTGCCAGCAGTTCCAGTGCTGAAGCTTTCTTT.

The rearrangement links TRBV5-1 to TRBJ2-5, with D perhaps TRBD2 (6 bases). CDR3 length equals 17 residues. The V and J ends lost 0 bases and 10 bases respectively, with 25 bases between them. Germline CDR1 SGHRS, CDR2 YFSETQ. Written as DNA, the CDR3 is TGCGCCAGCAGCTTGGGAGGGCTTCGGGACTCAAAACCCCGCCAGTACTTC. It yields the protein CASSLGGLRDSKPRQYF.

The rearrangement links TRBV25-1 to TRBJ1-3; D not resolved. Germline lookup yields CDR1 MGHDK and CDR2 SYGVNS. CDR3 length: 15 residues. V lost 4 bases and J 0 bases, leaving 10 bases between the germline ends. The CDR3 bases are TGTGCCAGCAGTGGAGGAACTAACTCTGGAAACACCATATATTTT. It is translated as CASSGGTNSGNTIYF.

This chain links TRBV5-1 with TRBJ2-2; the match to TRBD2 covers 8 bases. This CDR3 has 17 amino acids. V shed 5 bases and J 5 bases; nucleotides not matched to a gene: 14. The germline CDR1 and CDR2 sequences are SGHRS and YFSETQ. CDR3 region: CASRVGVAGRWTGELFF. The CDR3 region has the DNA TGCGCCAGCAGGGTCGGGGTAGCGGGACGATGGACCGGGGAGCTGTTTTTT.

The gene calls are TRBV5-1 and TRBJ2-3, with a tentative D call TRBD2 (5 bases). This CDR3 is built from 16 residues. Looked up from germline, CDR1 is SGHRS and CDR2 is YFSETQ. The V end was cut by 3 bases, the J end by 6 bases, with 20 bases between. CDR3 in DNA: TGCGCCAGCAGCTCCCTTACCTCCGGGATCGAGGATACGCAGTATTTT. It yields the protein CASSSLTSGIEDTQYF. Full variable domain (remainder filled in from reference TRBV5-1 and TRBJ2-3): KAGVTQTPRYLIKTRGQQVTLSCSPISGHRSVSWYQQTPGQGLQFLFEYFSETQRNKGNFPGRFSGRQFSNSRSEMNVSTLELGDSALYLCASSSLTSGIEDTQYFGPGTRLTVL.

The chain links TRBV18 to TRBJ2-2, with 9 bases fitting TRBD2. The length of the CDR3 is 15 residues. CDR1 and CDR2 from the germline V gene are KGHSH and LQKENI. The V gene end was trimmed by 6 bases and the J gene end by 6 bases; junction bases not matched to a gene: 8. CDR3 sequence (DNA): TGTGCCAGCTCGCCAGAGCGGGGGGCAGCCGGGGAGCTGTTTTTT. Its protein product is CASSPERGAAGELFF.

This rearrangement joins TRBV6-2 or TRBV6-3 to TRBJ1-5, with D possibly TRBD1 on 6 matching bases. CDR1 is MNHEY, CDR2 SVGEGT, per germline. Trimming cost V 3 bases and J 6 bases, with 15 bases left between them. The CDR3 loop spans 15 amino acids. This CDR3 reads CASSYLQGLAQPQHF. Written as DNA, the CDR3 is TGTGCCAGCAGTTATCTCCAGGGGTTGGCTCAGCCCCAGCATTTT.

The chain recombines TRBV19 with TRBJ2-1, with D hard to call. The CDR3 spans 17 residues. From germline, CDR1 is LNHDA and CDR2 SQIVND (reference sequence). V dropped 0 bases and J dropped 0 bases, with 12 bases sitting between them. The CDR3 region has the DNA TGTGCCAGTAGTATAGAGCCGCGACTGAGCTCCTACAATGAGCAGTTCTTC. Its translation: CASSIEPRLSSYNEQFF.

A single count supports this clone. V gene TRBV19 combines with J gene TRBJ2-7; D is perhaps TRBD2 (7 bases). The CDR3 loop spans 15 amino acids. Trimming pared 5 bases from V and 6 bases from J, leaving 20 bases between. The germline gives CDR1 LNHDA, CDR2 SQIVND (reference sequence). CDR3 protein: CASSATGRGVGEQYF. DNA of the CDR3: TGTGCCAGTAGTGCAACAGGGAGGGGGGTCGGCGAGCAGTACTTC.

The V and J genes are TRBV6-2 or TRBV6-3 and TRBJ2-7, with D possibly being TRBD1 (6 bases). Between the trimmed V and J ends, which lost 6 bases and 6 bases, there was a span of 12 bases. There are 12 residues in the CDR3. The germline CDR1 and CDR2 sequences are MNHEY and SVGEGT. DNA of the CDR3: TGTGCCAGCAGCCCAACAGGGATCGAGCAGTACTTC. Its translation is CASSPTGIEQYF.

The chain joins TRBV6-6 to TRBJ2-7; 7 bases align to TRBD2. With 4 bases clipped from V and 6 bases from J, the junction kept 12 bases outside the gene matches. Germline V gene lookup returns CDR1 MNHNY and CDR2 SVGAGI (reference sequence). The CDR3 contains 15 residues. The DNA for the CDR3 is TGTGCCAGCAGTTTAAGGGCCCGGGAGGCTAGCGAGCAGTACTTC. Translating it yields CASSLRAREASEQYF.

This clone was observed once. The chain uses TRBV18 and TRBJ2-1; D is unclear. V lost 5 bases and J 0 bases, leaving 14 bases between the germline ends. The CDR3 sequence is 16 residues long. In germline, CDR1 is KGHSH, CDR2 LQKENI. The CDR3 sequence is CASSGGASFSYNEQFF. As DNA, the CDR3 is TGTGCCAGCTCAGGCGGAGCGTCCTTCTCCTACAATGAGCAGTTCTTC. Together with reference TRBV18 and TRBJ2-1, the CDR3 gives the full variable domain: NAGVMQNPRHLVRRRGQEARLRCSPMKGHSHVYWYRQLPEEGLKFMVYLQKENIIDESGMPKERFSAEFPKEGPSILRIQQVVRGDSAAYFCASSGGASFSYNEQFFGPGTRLTVL.

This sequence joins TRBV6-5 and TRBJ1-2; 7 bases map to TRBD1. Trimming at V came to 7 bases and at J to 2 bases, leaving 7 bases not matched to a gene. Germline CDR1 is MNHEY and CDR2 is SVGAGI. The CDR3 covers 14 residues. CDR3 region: CASTRQGQNYGYTF. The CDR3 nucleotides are TGTGCCAGCACCCGACAGGGACAGAACTATGGCTACACCTTC.

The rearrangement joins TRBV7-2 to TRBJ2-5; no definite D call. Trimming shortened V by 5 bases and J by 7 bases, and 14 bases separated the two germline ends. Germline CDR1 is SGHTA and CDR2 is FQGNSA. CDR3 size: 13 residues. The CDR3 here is CASSPLLVRTQYF. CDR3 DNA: TGTGCCAGCAGCCCCCTTCTAGTGCGGACCCAGTACTTC.

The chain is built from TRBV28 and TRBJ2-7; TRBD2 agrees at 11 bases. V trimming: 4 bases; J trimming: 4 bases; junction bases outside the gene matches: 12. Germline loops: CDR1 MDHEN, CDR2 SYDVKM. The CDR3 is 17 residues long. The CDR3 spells CASSSLSSGRARYEQYF. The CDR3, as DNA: TGTGCCAGCAGTTCACTAAGTAGCGGGAGGGCCAGGTACGAGCAGTACTTC.

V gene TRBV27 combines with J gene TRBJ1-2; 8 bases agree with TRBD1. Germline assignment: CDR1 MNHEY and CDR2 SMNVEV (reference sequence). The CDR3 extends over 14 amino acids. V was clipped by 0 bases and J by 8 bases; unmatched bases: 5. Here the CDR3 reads CASSLSRDRSGYTF. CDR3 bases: TGTGCCAGCAGTTTATCGAGGGACAGGAGCGGCTACACCTTC.

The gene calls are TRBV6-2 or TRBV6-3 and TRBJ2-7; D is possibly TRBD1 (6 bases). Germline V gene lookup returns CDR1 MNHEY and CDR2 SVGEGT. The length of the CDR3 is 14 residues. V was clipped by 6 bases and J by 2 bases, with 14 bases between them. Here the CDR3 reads CASSSGTPTYEQYF. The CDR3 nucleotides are TGTGCCAGCAGCTCCGGGACACCTACCTACGAGCAGTACTTC.

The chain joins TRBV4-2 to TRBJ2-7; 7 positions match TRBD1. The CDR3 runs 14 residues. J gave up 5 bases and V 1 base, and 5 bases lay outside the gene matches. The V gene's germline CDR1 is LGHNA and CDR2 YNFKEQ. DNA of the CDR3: TGTGCCAGCAGCCAAGGGGGACAGCTACACGAGCAGTACTTC. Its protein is CASSQGGQLHEQYF.

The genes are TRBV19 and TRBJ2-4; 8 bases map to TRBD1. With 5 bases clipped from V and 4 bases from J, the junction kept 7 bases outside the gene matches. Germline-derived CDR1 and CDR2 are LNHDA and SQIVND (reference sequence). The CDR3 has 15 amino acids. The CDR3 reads CASSARTGRKNIQYF. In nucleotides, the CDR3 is TGTGCCAGTAGTGCCAGGACAGGGCGAAAAAACATTCAGTACTTC.